Below, 8 T cell receptor beta chains from the same sample are listed, as sequenced in a study of Ad26.COV2.S vaccination and SARS-CoV-2 variants. Treatment given: 15 to 20 received Ad26.COV2.S at low or high dose, single or two shots; 5 received placebo; per-sample allocation not given. Day 63 following the first vaccine or placebo injection was when the samples were taken. Sequencing was performed with immunoSEQ multiplex PCR; in TCRdb, only in-frame clones are kept and a portion is missing. The table has around 340,000 clones, around 89% seen once. The sequenced sample was peripheral blood, obtained in a trial of Ad26.COV2.S vaccine versus placebo. These receptors were collected from a person between 18 and 60 years old who received the Ad26.COV2.S COVID-19 vaccine or a placebo.

This clone has a single count. V is TRBV4-1 and J is TRBJ2-7; the match to TRBD1 covers 10 bases. Germline values: CDR1 MGHRA, CDR2 YSYEKL. The trim removed 2 bases at V and 7 bases at J, leaving 8 bases unmatched. The CDR3 contains 15 residues. In DNA form, the CDR3 reads TGCGCCAGCAGCCAATCCGGGACAGGGGTGGGAGAGCAGTACTTC. Protein product: CASSQSGTGVGEQYF.

V gene TRBV11-3 combines with J gene TRBJ2-2; 9 positions agree with TRBD1. Losses at the gene ends were 11 bases for V and 4 bases for J; bases not matched to a gene: 5. Germline V gene sequence: CDR1 SGHNT, CDR2 YENEEA. The CDR3 totals 13 residues. CDR3 protein: CASGTGRTGELFF. The DNA of the CDR3 is TGTGCCTCCGGGACAGGGCGCACCGGGGAGCTGTTTTTT.

The gene calls are TRBV5-1 and TRBJ1-2; D is possibly TRBD1 (6 bases). The germline V and J ends were trimmed by 5 bases and 2 bases, with 16 bases remaining between them. This CDR3 is built from 15 residues. CDR1 and CDR2 (germline): SGHRS, YFSETQ. The CDR3 protein is CASSPGRGQNYGYTF. Here the CDR3 DNA reads TGCGCCAGCAGTCCGGGGCGAGGACAGAACTATGGCTACACCTTC.

The rearrangement uses TRBV27 and TRBJ2-7, with D unclear. The CDR3 covers 15 residues. The V end was cut by 5 bases, the J end by 2 bases, with 16 bases between. Germline V CDR1 and CDR2: MNHEY, SMNVEV (reference sequence). CDR3 in amino acids: CASSPSRLEPYEQYF. In DNA form, the CDR3 reads TGTGCCAGCAGTCCAAGCAGACTTGAGCCCTACGAGCAGTACTTC.

The genes are TRBV28 and TRBJ2-7, with D possibly called TRBD1 or TRBD2 (5 bases each). V dropped 3 bases and J dropped 5 bases, with 14 bases sitting between them. This CDR3 is built from 14 residues. Germline loops: CDR1 MDHEN, CDR2 SYDVKM. The CDR3 nucleotides are TGTGCCAGCAGTTTCGGGGCAGGGAGAGACGAGCAGTACTTC. It is translated as CASSFGAGRDEQYF.

As DNA, the CDR3 is TGTGCCATCAGTAGCGGGGGGTTTAATGAGCAGTTCTTC. Its protein product is CAISSGGFNEQFF. The V gene is TRBV10-3, the J gene TRBJ2-1, with TRBD2 matching over 9 bases. Germline V gives CDR1 ENHRY, CDR2 SYGVKD. Trimming took 5 bases from V and 7 from J; bases not matched to a gene: 3. The CDR3 runs to 13 residues.

The rearrangement uses TRBV27 and TRBJ2-7; 7 bases fit TRBD1. J lost 5 bases, V lost 5 bases, and 15 bases had no gene match. The germline CDR1 and CDR2 sequences are MNHEY and SMNVEV (reference sequence). CDR3 length: 16 residues. This CDR3 is CASSPSTGEYVDEQYF. CDR3 DNA sequence: TGTGCCAGCAGTCCTTCTACAGGGGAATACGTCGACGAGCAGTACTTC.

The chain is built from TRBV5-4 and TRBJ2-3; D possibly corresponds to TRBD1 (7 bases). The ends were cut back, 0 bases at V and 3 bases at J, with 11 bases in the middle. The CDR3 runs 15 residues. The germline V gene encodes CDR1 SGHNT and CDR2 YYREEE (reference sequence). This CDR3 is CASSLDQGGTDTQYF. Here the CDR3 DNA reads TGTGCCAGCAGCTTGGATCAGGGGGGTACAGATACGCAGTATTTT.